The TCR beta chain described here comes from a study of cytomegalovirus exposure and HLA in healthy donors (dated by TCRdb to 2017 to 2019). A note on the overall study: In an earlier analysis of 587 of the donors, approximately 300 Gb of sequence data and about 110 million unique TCR beta sequences from about 179 million T cells were reported. An early release covering roughly 580 HLA-typed donors comprised about 320 gigabases of sequencing data and approximately 80 million unique TCR sequences. The genetic ancestry cluster associated with self-reported Caucasian donors included 65% to 90% of the 350 to 500 genotyped donors. The study was designed to test whether signatures of past pathogen exposure could be identified by cataloging public T cell receptors. The T cell repertoires of around 670 subjects were profiled by immunosequencing and related to cytomegalovirus serostatus. In addition to the first cohort of 666 subjects, a separate validation cohort of under 150 different subjects was used. The study combined high-throughput TCR immunosequencing, statistical association of individual TCRs with disease status, and machine learning to predict cytomegalovirus infection status. A later analysis re-analyzed previously published TCR beta repertoires from 550 to 700 donors and added high-resolution HLA genotyping to study TCR occurrence patterns. In the later analysis, no new phenotypic data were used to find candidate immune exposures; instead, reliance was placed on TCR beta sequences and their occurrence across donors. To decide whether each TCR beta V gene segment behaved as functional or pseudogenic, an earlier analysis of some 600 of the donors relied on high-throughput TCR beta sequencing. Donor age, sex, ethnicity and CMV serostatus were compiled together with the repertoire data. A later genetic analysis took genome-wide SNP genotypes for about 65% of the 666 donors and used that subset as a discovery cohort. Every discovery cohort repertoire had been produced on one sequencing platform. HLA typing included class I and class II loci at four-digit resolution. Typing coverage differed by locus: A, B, C, DRB1 and DQB1 were typed in about 629-640 donors, DQA1 in 522, DPA1 in around 600, and DPB1 in 450 to 490. Four or five DR-DQ haplotypes were handled as single units for association and clustering, since linkage in the cohort was strong. Across around 400 genotyped donors of the cohort, an average of approximately 240,000 unique TCR beta nucleotide sequences per donor were sequenced, and roughly a sixth of those sequences were non-productive. Broad study findings and their caveats: In vitro tests confirmed that three of the cytomegalovirus-associated TCR beta chains recognize cytomegalovirus antigens. HLA typing was unavailable for some donors at each locus, so association tests used only the typed subset. At a false discovery rate of 0.05, a later analysis linked roughly 17,000 TCR beta sequences to specific HLA alleles. A later genetic analysis reported fewer N-insertions in productive TCRs among donors in an Asian-associated ancestry cluster than the roughly 700-donor mean. A later analysis found that HLA-associated TCR beta chains were more clonally expanded and had lower generation probabilities than equally common non-associated chains. In a later analysis, the rate of TCR association differed among HLA loci, with DRB1 alleles having the most associated TCRs and HLA-C alleles having the fewest. Linkage disequilibrium might explain the correlated functional status among segregating V segments, but an unknown experimental factor could not be excluded. CMV serostatus was the only immune exposure information available for the cohort. A group of highly shared sequence variants was considered likely to be a technical artifact of the sequencing pipeline. According to a later analysis, parvovirus B19, influenza, CMV and Epstein-Barr virus appeared linked to several top co-occurrence clusters. The classifier was reported to diagnose cytomegalovirus status with high specificity and sensitivity in both the original cohort and the validation cohort. Because the 87-base-pair reads could not distinguish some IMGT-functional V segments, including TRBV6-2 and TRBV6-3, those segments were excluded. The study gave a list of around 170 TCR beta chains associated with cytomegalovirus. Because counts were too low, about 18 rarely observed V segments, including chromosome 9 orphons, were left out of the earlier analysis of 500 to 750 of the donors. Only TCR beta chains were sequenced in this cohort, and the absence of alpha or paired-chain data limited detectable features. The authors suggested that the approach could potentially be extended to other disease states and immunological phenotypes. When HLA alleles, especially DR and DQ, strongly co-occurred, attributing TCR associations to individual alleles was difficult. While some public TCRs were present in many individuals, most TCR sequences turned up only very rarely across donors. According to a later analysis, most CMV-associated TCR beta chains appeared to be HLA-restricted, and the HLA associations seemed to be driven largely by CMV exposure. Broadly in line with IMGT annotations, most TCR beta V segments showed up in productive rearrangements about 87% or about 30% of the time in an earlier analysis of 450 to 600 of the donors. Sequencing depth was assumed to be roughly uniform across donors in the presence/absence analyses, though that assumption may not hold. A further reported finding was that TCR beta sequences accurately predicted the HLA-A and HLA-B alleles for most subjects in the first cohort. An association between a missense DCLRE1C variant and V-gene and J-gene trimming of TCR beta chains was found in a later genetic analysis and replicated in an independent cohort.

In total, approximately 690 healthy bone marrow donors made up the cohort. All cohort members were sampled while nominally healthy, although unrecorded immune exposures were likely present. The donor was CMV seronegative and was included in the group of 352 seronegative cohort members. A peripheral blood sample was provided by each donor, and peripheral blood mononuclear cells were used for TCR beta sequencing. The Qiagen DNeasy Blood Extraction Kit was used to extract genomic DNA from the blood cell samples. At the junction V is shortened by 5 bases and J by 4 bases, with 10 bases in between. Looking up the germline V gene (reference sequence) yields CDR1 LNHNV and CDR2 YYDKDF. Reading from cysteine to phenylalanine, the CDR3 counts 13 amino acids. Here the CDR3 DNA is all that survives: 39 bases in frame from base 1. Comment on this clone: Its specific antigen is unknown. No quality values exist for individual bases; no much larger clone is one base distant.

Libraries came from the immunoSEQ multiplex PCR assay. The multiplex PCR relied on a mix of 60 forward primers for TCR Vbeta segments and 13 reverse primers for TCR Jbeta segments. Amplification of the CDR3 region of rearranged TCR beta genes was performed with a multiplex PCR assay on genomic DNA. On the Illumina HiSeq System, the amplified TCR beta libraries were sequenced as 87-base-pair reads. Per the source publication's procedure: In a later analysis, tens of millions of unique TCR beta chains were counted across the 500 to 700 repertoires, and approximately 11 million of these chains were shared by at least two donors. A nearest-neighbor algorithm error-corrected the raw reads and collapsed the reads into unique sequences, merging closely related sequences to remove PCR and sequencing errors. V, D and J gene segments were assigned by aligning CDR3 sequences to IMGT reference sequences. For a sequence to be retained, a match of at least six nucleotides was required to both a V gene segment and a J gene segment. Rearrangements were called productive when the CDR3 lacked stop codons and stayed in frame with V and J; all others were non-productive. Following IMGT convention, CDR3 was defined as the stretch from the second conserved V-encoded cysteine up to the conserved J-encoded phenylalanine. The earlier analysis of 550 to 650 of the donors excluded any sequence lacking an unambiguous match to a single V gene segment. In an earlier analysis of approximately 590 of the donors, a V segment was called functional when productive rearrangements were above 56.7%, and segregating when the standard deviation between donors exceeded 5%. To diagnose cytomegalovirus status from the catalog of TCR beta chain sequences, a statistical classification framework was built. In a later analysis, V and J genes were assigned by comparing TCR nucleotide sequences against IMGT/GENE-DB human TR gene sequences. The TCRdist pipeline was used in a later analysis to assign CDR3 sequences and most-parsimonious VDJ recombination scenarios. In a later analysis, each TCR beta chain was defined by its CDR3 amino acid sequence together with its V-gene family, and reads lacking a unique V-gene family were excluded. To address suspected cross-contamination and a sequencing artifact, a later analysis removed over 500 highly shared, low-generation-probability nucleotide sequences. For each public chain, a later analysis derived a clonal expansion index from normalized ranks of inferred template counts within each repertoire. Generation probabilities in a later analysis came from a VDJ recombination model fitted to out-of-frame rearrangements, and those results were checked against IGoR. Hypergeometric tests were used in a later analysis to score TCR-TCR, TCR-HLA and TCR-CMV co-occurrence, with a repertoire-size bias correction applied to the TCR pairs. A later analysis estimated false discovery rates by permuting HLA or CMV assignments 20 times. In a later analysis, co-occurring TCRs were grouped using DBSCAN, and TCRdist sequence similarity was added for clustering within HLA-allele-positive subsets. Repertoires with fewer than 30,000 or more than 120,000 public chains were left out of co-occurrence clustering, as were about 5 repertoires with anomalous nucleotide sharing. The table was pulled from immuneACCESS by TCRdb, which kept in-frame rearrangements only. Such tables lose some clones; where checked, under half of the loss comes from unresolved V genes, and the rest has no known cause. V and J calls and clone size are as listed in that table; D and trimming were resolved from the DNA. The sample yields around 130,000 clones; about three fifths were counted once. About 1.8% of the sample comes from the top ten.

Sequenced material: PBMCs. The origin of this receptor is a male donor in good health and CMV-seronegative. Rearrangement joined TRBV15 to TRBJ2-3, with the D gene uncertain. CDR3 loop: CATSPEPADTQYF. The sequence in DNA is TGTGCCACCAGCCCCGAACCAGCAGATACGCAGTATTTT.